This entry lists 23 T cell receptor beta chains sequenced from one sample in a study of molecular identifiers for immune sequencing clone quantification. Using its own MiXCR run on the PCR reads, TCRdb lists one record per CDR3 protein. The top ten hold 0.78% of the sample, which has hundreds of thousands of distinct CDR3 sequences, around 25% seen once. Sequenced sample: naive CD8+ T cells from blood, with Jurkat cell RNA spiked in. The sample's subset: FACS-sorted CD8+CD4-CCR7+CD45RA+ naive T cells. Receptors originate from a human donor in good health. Some libraries in this study had Jurkat cell RNA spiked in.

This clonotype was observed at least ten times. This rearrangement joins TRBV3-1 to TRBJ1-4; weak D call: TRBD1 (5 bases). Per germline, CDR1 LGHDT and CDR2 YNNKEL (reference sequence). Trimming took 0 bases from V and 3 from J, leaving 8 bases between them. CDR3 length equals 15 residues. The CDR3 sequence is CASSQDWGSNEKLFF. CDR3 coding DNA: TGTGCCAGCAGCCAAGATTGGGGGTCTAATGAAAAACTGTTTTTT.

This clonotype was detected many times. The rearrangement joins TRBV27 to TRBJ1-5, with D possibly being TRBD1 (5 bases). Germline values: CDR1 MNHEY, CDR2 SMNVEV (reference sequence). V was pared by 3 bases and J by 6 bases, with 12 bases between. The CDR3 length is 14 residues. The chain's CDR3 is CASSFLGGGQPQHF. The CDR3 region has the DNA TGTGCCAGCAGTTTTCTTGGGGGAGGTCAGCCCCAGCATTTT.

V gene TRBV6-5 combines with J gene TRBJ2-1, with a tentative D call TRBD1 (6 bases). Trimming removed 2 bases from V and 5 bases from J, with 10 bases in between. The V gene's germline CDR1 is MNHEY and CDR2 SVGAGI. The CDR3 has 14 amino acids. In nucleotides, the CDR3 is TGTGCCAGCAGTTACGGACAGAATAACAATGAGCAGTTCTTC. The encoded protein is CASSYGQNNNEQFF.

This clonotype was recorded only once. A much larger clone lies one base from this, so it may be a read error. The J gene is TRBJ2-3, the V gene TRBV5-6; D possibly matches TRBD1 or TRBD2 (5 bases each). CDR1 is SGHDT and CDR2 is YYEEEE in the germline V gene. The CDR3 has 16 amino acids. Deletions cut 2 bases from V and 5 bases from J, with 18 bases between. The CDR3 region is CASSFRGPGEIDTQYF. Here the CDR3 DNA reads TGTGCCAGCAGCTTTAGGGGACCAGGAGAGATAGATACGCAGTATTTT.

DNA of the CDR3: TGTGCCAGCAGCGTGGACGGGAGCATTGATTCACCCCTCCACTTT. Translated: CASSVDGSIDSPLHF. This chain uses TRBV9 with TRBJ1-6; no firm D call. Trimming left V 2 bases short and J 8 bases short, with 14 bases between. The CDR3 has 15 amino acids. The germline V gene encodes CDR1 SGDLS and CDR2 YYNGEE.

In regard to this clonotype: Its ends do not fully match the called genes, so a read error is possible. The chain has TRBV6-2 or TRBV6-3 and TRBJ2-7; no clear D. This CDR3 has 12 residues. Germline V gives CDR1 MNHEY, CDR2 SVGEGT. The CDR3 region is CAGSPPAYEQYF. The DNA of the CDR3 is TGTGCCGGCAGTCCGCCTGCCTACGAGCAGTACTTC.

Notes on this clonotype: The junction departs from the called germline gene at one end, perhaps through a read error. CDR3 loop: CASSFTDISLSGANVLTF. The CDR3 nucleotides read TGTGCCAGCAGCTTTACAGATATCTCTCTCTCTGGGGCCAACGTCCTGACTTTC. The chain uses TRBV5-3 and TRBJ2-6; D unresolved. TRBV5-3 is classed as an ORF, of uncertain function. The CDR3 loop spans 18 amino acids.

The sample holds a few counts of this clonotype. The gene calls are TRBV4-3 and TRBJ2-7; no reliable D call. The ends were cut back, 0 bases at V and 2 bases at J, with 11 bases in the middle. The V gene's germline CDR1 is LGHNA and CDR2 YSLEER. The CDR3 sequence is 15 residues long. The CDR3 DNA reads TGCGCCAGCAGCCAAGATCGCGTGGCAGCCTACGAGCAGTACTTC. It is translated as CASSQDRVAAYEQYF.

This chain connects TRBV2 to TRBJ2-2; 9 positions agree with TRBD2. Germline V CDR1 and CDR2: SNHLY, FYNNEI. This CDR3 is built from 15 residues. J gave up 5 bases and V 4 bases, and 5 bases lay outside the gene matches. As DNA, the CDR3 is TGTGCCAGCAGTGGGGCGGGAGGGACTACCGGGGAGCTGTTTTTT. Protein sequence: CASSGAGGTTGELFF.

Turning to this clonotype: A much larger clone sits a single nucleotide away, making a read error possible. The CDR3 does not close with the conserved phenylalanine or tryptophan, likely indicating a read error. This chain connects TRBV12-3 or TRBV12-4 to TRBJ1-4; the D gene is possibly TRBD1 (5 bases). This CDR3 has 13 residues. V dropped 10 bases and J dropped 8 bases, with 17 bases sitting between them. The CDR3 protein is CAKPGLPNEKLFL. DNA of the CDR3: TGTGCCAAACCGGGACTACCAAACGAAAAACTGTTTCTT.

The sample holds many counts of this clonotype. This chain connects TRBV18 to TRBJ2-4; 7 bases fit TRBD1. This CDR3 region has 14 residues. Per the germline V gene, CDR1 is KGHSH and CDR2 is LQKENI. J gave up 5 bases and V 6 bases, and 7 bases lay outside the gene matches. CDR3 loop: CASSRDSPQNIQYF. CDR3 bases: TGTGCCAGCTCCCGGGACAGCCCCCAAAACATTCAGTACTTC.

The sample holds a few counts of this clonotype. The rearrangement joins TRBV3-1 to TRBJ2-3; 11 bases map to TRBD2. This CDR3 contains 15 residues. The V and J ends lost 5 bases and 2 bases, in that order; junction bases with no gene match: 3. The germline V gene has CDR1 LGHDT and CDR2 YNNKEL (reference sequence). The CDR3 sequence is CASSGTSGHTDTQYF. As DNA, the CDR3 is TGTGCCAGCAGCGGGACTAGCGGACACACAGATACGCAGTATTTT.

Remarks on this clonotype: A read error may be the cause here, since a much bigger clone is one base away. The genes are TRBV7-9 and TRBJ2-5; 7 nucleotides align to TRBD1. CDR1 is SEHNR, CDR2 FQNEAQ, per germline (reference sequence). The CDR3 sequence is 14 residues long. CDR3 protein: CASSFVGGQGTQYF. CDR3 DNA sequence: TGTGCCAGCAGCTTTGTAGGGGGCCAAGGGACCCAGTACTTC.

A single count supports this clonotype. Since a much larger clone is just one base distant, this may be a read error. V and J are TRBV12-3 or TRBV12-4 and TRBJ2-2; a weak D match, TRBD1 (5 bases). This CDR3 is built from 13 residues. As DNA, the CDR3 is TGTCCCAGCAGTTTGGGGCTCGCCGGGGAGCTGTTTTTT. This codes for CPSSLGLAGELFF.

Points on this clonotype: A read error may explain this, as a much larger clone is one base away. The rearrangement joins TRBV19 to TRBJ2-3; no clear D. This CDR3 contains 16 residues. Per the germline V gene, CDR1 is LNHDA and CDR2 is SQIVND (reference sequence). The CDR3 region has the DNA TGTGCCGGTAGTCCCCGGACGCTAGAGAGTTCAGATACGCAGTATTTT. Translating gives CAGSPRTLESSDTQYF.

Remarks on this clonotype: Being one base from a much bigger clone, this may be a read error. J is TRBJ1-1 and V is TRBV25-1, with a tentative D call TRBD1 (6 bases). The CDR3 sequence is 15 residues long. Trimming pared 8 bases from V and 3 bases from J, leaving 19 bases between. Per the germline V gene, CDR1 is MGHDK and CDR2 is SYGVNS. Here the CDR3 reads CASGPGGWADTEAFF. The DNA of the CDR3 is TGTGCCAGCGGTCCCGGGGGCTGGGCGGACACTGAAGCTTTCTTT. Combining the CDR3 with reference TRBV25-1 and TRBJ1-1 gives the whole variable domain EADIYQTPRYLVIGTGKKITLECSQTMGHDKMYWYQQDPGMELHLIHYSYGVNSTEKGDLSSESTVSRIRTEHFPLTLESARPSHTSQYLCASGPGGWADTEAFFGQGTRLTVV.

This clonotype was detected a few times. This chain connects TRBV4-3 to TRBJ1-1; tentatively, D is TRBD1 (5 bases). CDR3 length: 14 residues. CDR1 is LGHNA and CDR2 is YSLEER in the germline V gene. V gave up 1 base and J gave up 4 bases, with 10 bases separating them. The CDR3 sequence is CASSQGSGVTEAFF. CDR3 sequence (DNA): TGCGCCAGCAGCCAAGGTTCGGGGGTCACTGAAGCTTTCTTT.

Only a few counts were recorded for this clonotype. The CDR3 DNA sequence: TGTGCCACCCGGGACAGGACACCGATTACCAATCAGCCCCAGCATTTT. Amino acid sequence: CATRDRTPITNQPQHF. The rearrangement uses TRBV21-1 and TRBJ1-5; the table names TRBD1, a call not compared with the DNA. TRBV21-1 constitutes a pseudogene. The CDR3 runs 16 residues.

On this clonotype itself: This may stem from a read error, because a much larger clone lies one nucleotide away. The chain employs TRBV4-3 and TRBJ1-5; D ambiguous. Per germline, CDR1 LGHNA and CDR2 YSLEER. The CDR3 sequence is 13 residues long. The CDR3 loop is CAGSRQYNQPQHF. CDR3 in DNA: TGCGCCGGCAGTAGGCAGTACAATCAGCCCCAGCATTTT.

A few counts support this clonotype. The V gene is TRBV7-9, the J gene TRBJ2-1; D is ambiguous. The CDR3 spans 12 residues. V lost 5 bases, J lost 10 bases, and 12 bases lay in between. Looked up from germline, CDR1 is SEHNR and CDR2 is FQNEAQ (reference sequence). The CDR3 loop reads CASSAGAMEQFF. The CDR3 bases are TGTGCCAGCAGCGCAGGAGCTATGGAGCAGTTCTTC.

This clonotype was counted many times. The chain recombines TRBV28 with TRBJ1-5, with D unresolved. The ends were cut back, 6 bases at V and 4 bases at J, with 13 bases in the middle. The CDR3 extends over 14 amino acids. Germline V gene sequence: CDR1 MDHEN, CDR2 SYDVKM. The CDR3 DNA reads as TGTGCCAGCAGCCAAAGGGAGGCTAATCAGCCCCAGCATTTT. Residues: CASSQREANQPQHF.

Points on this clonotype: This may come from a read error, since a much larger clone is one base off. The DNA of the CDR3 is TGTGCCAGCAGCCGATACGGGTCAGGGCTTTACTCTGGAAACACCATATATTTT. It encodes CASSRYGSGLYSGNTIYF. This chain joins TRBV7-9 and TRBJ1-3, with D perhaps TRBD1 (5 bases). This CDR3 is built from 18 residues. Germline V lookup: CDR1 SEHNR, CDR2 FQNEAQ (reference sequence). The germline V and J ends were trimmed by 5 bases and 0 bases, with 20 bases remaining between them. Supplemented by reference TRBV7-9 and TRBJ1-3, the full variable domain reads DTGVSQNPRHKITKRGQNVTFRCDPISEHNRLYWYRQTLGQGPEFLTYFQNEAQLEKSRLLSDRFSAERPKGSFSTLEIQRTEQGDSAMYLCASSRYGSGLYSGNTIYFGEGSWLTVV.

Points on this clonotype: This may come from a read error, since a much larger clone is one base off. Likely a read error: the CDR3 ends without its conserved phenylalanine or tryptophan. This chain links TRBV19 with TRBJ1-5; D gene ambiguous. Germline V lookup: CDR1 LNHDA, CDR2 SQIVND (reference sequence). CDR3 length equals 14 residues. V dropped 6 bases and J dropped 0 bases, with 9 bases sitting between them. CDR3 residues: CASRTTVSNQPQHI. In DNA form, the CDR3 reads TGTGCCAGTAGGACCACGGTTAGCAATCAGCCCCAGCATATT.